The 30 T cell receptor beta chains given below trace back to one sample, sequenced in a study of human T cells and chemical hapten exposure. Regarding time point: patch test 3, about 24 weeks after DPC sensitization. As to treatment: therapeutic diphenylcyclopropenone sensitization with weekly scalp DPC. TCRdb independently ran MiXCR on the RACE reads; one entry per CDR3 protein. The top ten hold around 2.5% of the sample, which has approximately 110,000 distinct CDR3 sequences, around 34% seen once. The specimen was whole blood, collected in connection with sensitization to the hapten diphenylcyclopropenone (DPC). The origin of the receptors is a man between 40 and 49 years old with alopecia areata. Some clones in this sample may be carry-over from other donors' samples.

The chain recombines TRBV18 with TRBJ1-5; 11 positions match TRBD1. Trimming cost V 5 bases and J 4 bases; bases outside gene matches: 16. CDR1 is KGHSH and CDR2 is LQKENI in the germline V gene. CDR3 length: 19 amino acids. The CDR3 bases are TGTGCCAGCTCATATAGACCGGGACAGGGGGTTATAGGGAATCAGCCCCAGCATTTT. Its protein product is CASSYRPGQGVIGNQPQHF. The full variable domain, its missing parts supplied by reference TRBV18 and TRBJ1-5, is NAGVMQNPRHLVRRRGQEARLRCSPMKGHSHVYWYRQLPEEGLKFMVYLQKENIIDESGMPKERFSAEFPKEGPSILRIQQVVRGDSAAYFCASSYRPGQGVIGNQPQHFGDGTRLSIL.

This sequence joins TRBV27 and TRBJ2-1; tentatively, D is TRBD2 (5 bases). Trimming stripped 10 bases from V and 4 bases from J, with 17 bases between. The germline V gene has CDR1 MNHEY and CDR2 SMNVEV (reference sequence). The CDR3 totals 14 residues. Here the CDR3 DNA reads TGTGCCACGCAGAGCGGACTCTATTACAATGAGCAGTTCTTC. This codes for CATQSGLYYNEQFF.

This clonotype was recorded at least ten times. This chain links TRBV10-3 with TRBJ1-1; D remains ambiguous. V was trimmed by 0 bases and J by 0 bases, leaving 14 bases between them. The CDR3 totals 17 residues. Germline CDR1 ENHRY, CDR2 SYGVKD. The CDR3 DNA follows: TGTGCCATCAGTGAGTCGACGGGGAACGGACTGAACACTGAAGCTTTCTTT. Translated: CAISESTGNGLNTEAFF.

This clonotype turned up a few times. The chain is built from TRBV14 and TRBJ2-2; the match to TRBD1 covers 7 bases. Germline-derived CDR1 and CDR2 are SGHDN and FVKESK. The CDR3 is 17 residues long. The J segment lost 0 bases and the V segment lost 0 bases, leaving 4 bases of the junction unmatched. As DNA, the CDR3 is TGTGCCAGCAGCCAAGAGAGACAGGGAGCGAACACCGGGGAGCTGTTTTTT. Translated: CASSQERQGANTGELFF.

This clonotype has only a few counts. The chain recombines TRBV6-5 with TRBJ2-1; D remains ambiguous. CDR3 size: 11 residues. The germline V gene encodes CDR1 MNHEY and CDR2 SVGAGI. V lost 3 bases to trimming and J lost 10 bases, with 7 bases between them. As DNA, the CDR3 is TGTGCCAGCAGTTATTTAAGGGAGCAGTTCTTC. It codes for CASSYLREQFF.

The chain recombines TRBV7-2 with TRBJ1-4; TRBD1 agrees at 8 bases. Trimming removed 1 base from V and 6 bases from J; junction bases left unmatched: 4. The germline gives CDR1 SGHTA, CDR2 FQGNSA. This CDR3 region has 15 residues. For the CDR3, the DNA is TGTGCCAGCAGCTTAGACAGGGGGATTTATGAAAAACTGTTTTTT. It encodes CASSLDRGIYEKLFF.

This clonotype has more than one count but fewer than ten. Written as DNA, the CDR3 is TGTGCCAGCAGCTTAGCGTTTAGCGGGTCTGAGCAGTTCTTC. Protein sequence: CASSLAFSGSEQFF. The chain couples TRBV7-8 to TRBJ2-1; 7 positions match TRBD2. The trim removed 0 bases at V and 9 bases at J, leaving 5 bases unmatched. The CDR3 consists of 14 residues. Germline V gene data show CDR1 as SGHVS and CDR2 as FQNEAQ. The full variable domain, with the rest looked up from reference TRBV7-8 and TRBJ2-1, is GAGVSQSPRYKVAKRGQDVALRCDPISGHVSLFWYQQALGQGPEFLTYFQNEAQLDKSGLPSDRFFAERPEGSVSTLKIQRTQQEDSAVYLCASSLAFSGSEQFFGPGTRLTVL.

The gene calls are TRBV27 and TRBJ2-1, with no clear D. CDR1 and CDR2 (germline): MNHEY, SMNVEV (reference sequence). The V and J ends lost 5 bases and 4 bases respectively, with 12 bases between them. The CDR3 extends over 14 amino acids. The CDR3 DNA is TGTGCCAGCAGTCCTTTAGTGGCATACAATGAGCAGTTCTTC. Protein: CASSPLVAYNEQFF.

This clonotype was found many times. The gene calls are TRBV7-9 and TRBJ2-3; the D is unclear. CDR3 length equals 13 residues. Germline values: CDR1 SEHNR, CDR2 FQNEAQ (reference sequence). Trimming left V 1 base short and J 7 bases short, with 9 bases between. CDR3 loop: CASSLEPKNTQYF. The CDR3 DNA reads as TGTGCCAGCAGCTTAGAACCTAAAAATACGCAGTATTTT. The full variable domain, with the rest looked up from reference TRBV7-9 and TRBJ2-3, is DTGVSQNPRHKITKRGQNVTFRCDPISEHNRLYWYRQTLGQGPEFLTYFQNEAQLEKSRLLSDRFSAERPKGSFSTLEIQRTEQGDSAMYLCASSLEPKNTQYFGPGTRLTVL.

The chain combines TRBV5-4 with TRBJ2-3; the D gene could be TRBD1 or TRBD2 (7 bases each). The CDR3 contains 16 residues. Trimming cost V 4 bases and J 2 bases, with 17 bases left between them. Germline V gene lookup returns CDR1 SGHNT and CDR2 YYREEE (reference sequence). CDR3 nucleotide sequence: TGTGCCAGCAGCAAGGGGGCGGGAGTTGACACAGATACGCAGTATTTT. As protein: CASSKGAGVDTDTQYF.

The V call is TRBV12-3 or TRBV12-4, the J call TRBJ2-1; 9 nucleotides line up with TRBD2. This CDR3 is 16 amino acids long. With V trimmed by 6 bases and J by 7 bases, 13 bases remained unmatched. Written as DNA, the CDR3 is TGTGCCAGCAGACCAAGCGGGAGGCTAGGAAGAAATGAGCAGTTCTTC. It translates to CASRPSGRLGRNEQFF.

This chain connects TRBV6-1 to TRBJ1-1; no firm D call. The V gene's germline CDR1 is MNHNS and CDR2 SASEGT. The V end lost 3 bases, the J end lost 9 bases, and 14 bases lay between the germline ends. The CDR3 extends over 13 amino acids. The CDR3 DNA sequence: TGTGCCAGCAGTGATGGTATTCACGCCCAAGCTTTCTTT. Translating gives CASSDGIHAQAFF.

This clonotype has a handful of counts. The chain combines TRBV27 with TRBJ2-7; 7 bases fit TRBD2. In germline, CDR1 is MNHEY, CDR2 SMNVEV (reference sequence). The CDR3 covers 14 residues. The V gene end was trimmed by 1 base and the J gene end by 3 bases; junction bases not matched to a gene: 3. CDR3 in amino acids: CASSLLASGYEQYV. The CDR3 bases are TGTGCCAGCAGTTTATTGGCTAGCGGCTACGAGCAGTACGTC.

In regard to this clonotype: Sequence at one end of the junction differs from germline and may be a read error. The rearrangement uses TRBV6-2 or TRBV6-3 and TRBJ2-1; D is perhaps TRBD2 (6 bases). The CDR3 contains 12 residues. Germline CDR1 and CDR2: MNHEY and SVGEGT. The DNA of the CDR3 is TGCGCCAGCAGTTACCTCGGGAGTGAGCAGTTCTTC. Translated: CASSYLGSEQFF.

CDR3 sequence (DNA): TGTGCCAGCAGCCCTATCCAAGCCTATGGCTACACCTTC. Encoded protein: CASSPIQAYGYTF. The V and J genes are TRBV7-9 and TRBJ1-2; no clear D gene. Per the germline V gene, CDR1 is SEHNR and CDR2 is FQNEAQ (reference sequence). This CDR3 region has 13 residues. V gave up 5 bases and J gave up 4 bases, with 11 bases separating them.

This chain connects TRBV28 to TRBJ2-3; TRBD2 is a possible D gene (5 bases). Trimming took off 2 bases at V and 0 bases at J, with 12 bases between the two ends. The CDR3 consists of 16 residues. Germline loops: CDR1 MDHEN, CDR2 SYDVKM. This chain's CDR3 is CASSLEAEMSTDTQYF. CDR3 DNA sequence: TGTGCCAGCAGTTTAGAAGCGGAGATGAGCACAGATACGCAGTATTTT.

This clonotype was observed a handful of times. The J gene is TRBJ1-1, the V gene TRBV27; D unresolved. Germline values: CDR1 MNHEY, CDR2 SMNVEV (reference sequence). The CDR3 has 14 residues. Trimming shortened V by 3 bases and J by 4 bases, and 12 bases separated the two germline ends. The CDR3 DNA is TGTGCCAGCAGTTTGTATCTCGACGGCACTGAAGCTTTCTTT. This sequence encodes CASSLYLDGTEAFF.

This rearrangement joins TRBV12-3 or TRBV12-4 to TRBJ2-3; 8 nucleotides match TRBD2. V gave up 7 bases and J gave up 3 bases; unmatched junction bases: 15. The CDR3 is 17 residues long. CDR3 in amino acids: CASNNYGRGRYTDTQYF. In DNA, the CDR3 is TGTGCCAGCAACAACTACGGGAGGGGGAGATATACAGATACGCAGTATTTT.

This clonotype showed up just a few times. This chain uses TRBV29-1 with TRBJ2-7; D gene unclear. The CDR3 covers 12 residues. Trimming removed 6 bases at V and 7 bases at J, with 16 bases between. CDR1 and CDR2 (germline): SQVTM, ANQGSEA. The CDR3 protein is CSVLQPSGEQYV. The DNA of the CDR3 is TGCAGCGTCCTTCAGCCATCTGGGGAGCAGTACGTC.

The V gene is TRBV7-3, the J gene TRBJ2-1, with 10 positions matching TRBD2. The CDR3 is made up of 15 amino acids. J gave up 2 bases and V 7 bases, and 5 bases lay outside the gene matches. The germline V gene has CDR1 SGHTA and CDR2 FQGTGA. The CDR3 sequence: CASTRAGGAYNEQFF. CDR3 bases: TGTGCCAGCACTAGAGCGGGAGGGGCCTACAATGAGCAGTTCTTC.

This clonotype was seen many times. The rearrangement uses TRBV29-1 and TRBJ2-1; D uncertain. Trimming shortened V by 4 bases and J by 9 bases, and 13 bases separated the two germline ends. Germline CDR1 reads SQVTM; CDR2 reads ANQGSEA. The CDR3 is 12 amino acids. DNA of the CDR3: TGCAGCGTTGGCCCTCGGCCCAGTGAGCAGTTCTTC. This translates into CSVGPRPSEQFF.

This rearrangement joins TRBV9 to TRBJ2-7; TRBD1 or TRBD2 may be the D gene (5 bases each). The germline gives CDR1 SGDLS, CDR2 YYNGEE. Trimming pared 2 bases from V and 2 bases from J, leaving 11 bases between. This CDR3 comprises 14 residues. The CDR3 loop reads CASSVGTDPYEQYF. The DNA for the CDR3 is TGTGCCAGCAGCGTTGGGACGGACCCCTACGAGCAGTACTTC.

The sample holds one count of this clonotype. The V gene is TRBV27, the J gene TRBJ2-1, with 8 bases matching TRBD2. Per germline, CDR1 MNHEY and CDR2 SMNVEV (reference sequence). V shed 5 bases, J shed 5 bases, and the junction held 11 bases outside the gene matches. The CDR3 is 16 residues long. The CDR3 nucleotides read TGTGCCAGCAGTCCCAACCGGGGTAGCGGGAACAATGAGCAGTTCTTC. Residues: CASSPNRGSGNNEQFF.

The rearrangement joins TRBV14 to TRBJ2-7; 8 bases map to TRBD2. Trimming cost V 1 base and J 3 bases; bases outside gene matches: 2. The CDR3 covers 14 residues. CDR1 is SGHDN, CDR2 FVKESK, per germline. This chain's CDR3 is CASSQVGGVYEQYF. For the CDR3, the DNA is TGTGCCAGCAGCCAAGTCGGGGGGGTCTACGAGCAGTACTTC.

The table lists this clonotype with a few counts. This rearrangement joins TRBV7-9 to TRBJ2-1; 12 bases are shared with TRBD2. The CDR3 extends over 17 amino acids. The V segment lost 1 base and the J segment 2 bases; nucleotides outside the gene matches: 3. The germline CDR1 and CDR2 sequences are SEHNR and FQNEAQ (reference sequence). CDR3 sequence reads: CASSLGTSGETYNEQFF. The CDR3, as DNA: TGTGCCAGCAGCTTAGGGACTAGCGGGGAAACCTACAATGAGCAGTTCTTC.

In its sample, this clonotype was seen a few times. For the CDR3, the DNA is TGTGCCAGCTCCGGAGAGGGGTCAACCTACGAGCAGTACGTC. The encoded protein is CASSGEGSTYEQYV. The rearrangement uses TRBV3-2 and TRBJ2-7; the table assigns TRBD1, which was not confirmed against the DNA. TRBV3-2 is annotated as a pseudogene. The CDR3 length is 14 residues.

The V gene is TRBV3-1, the J gene TRBJ1-1; no firm D call. The CDR3 has 12 residues. Germline loops: CDR1 LGHDT, CDR2 YNNKEL (reference sequence). The germline V and J ends were trimmed by 5 bases and 3 bases, with 7 bases remaining between them. As DNA, the CDR3 is TGTGCCAGCAGCTATACTGACACTGAAGCTTTCTTT. Translated, it gives CASSYTDTEAFF.

This chain joins TRBV7-9 and TRBJ1-4; TRBD1 aligns across 10 bases. V shed 5 bases, J shed 3 bases, and the junction held 6 bases outside the gene matches. The germline gives CDR1 SEHNR, CDR2 FQNEAQ (reference sequence). The CDR3 is 16 amino acids. The CDR3 nucleotides read TGTGCCAGCAGCGAAGGACAGGGGGTGCCTAATGAAAAACTGTTTTTT. This sequence encodes CASSEGQGVPNEKLFF.

The rearrangement uses TRBV5-4 and TRBJ2-3, with D hard to call. This CDR3 is built from 16 residues. Trimming left V 4 bases short and J 2 bases short, with 17 bases between. The germline V gene has CDR1 SGHNT and CDR2 YYREEE (reference sequence). CDR3 sequence (DNA): TGTGCCAGCAGCATTGGATGGGCAGCCGACACAGATACGCAGTATTTT. Translating gives CASSIGWAADTDTQYF.

In this sample, this clonotype turned up once. The rearrangement joins TRBV28 to TRBJ1-5, with TRBD1 matching over 7 bases. The CDR3 totals 15 residues. Germline V gives CDR1 MDHEN, CDR2 SYDVKM. With 7 bases clipped from V and 5 bases from J, the junction kept 11 bases outside the gene matches. CDR3 region: CASKEGAGQDQPQHF. CDR3 DNA: TGTGCCAGCAAAGAGGGGGCAGGACAGGATCAGCCCCAGCATTTT.